This record covers a single TCR beta chain. Its antigen remains undetermined. The record has no base qualities; no much larger clone is one base away. Collaborating institutions collected whole blood in K2EDTA tubes following their own protocols. For TCRbeta analysis, collaborators shipped samples as frozen whole blood, isolated PBMCs, or DNA extracted from either of those sample types. The source of the sample is a study of blood T cell repertoires in COVID-19 (dated by TCRdb to 2020 to 2022). In the study overall: Samples from collaborators originated in the United States, Italy and Spain and spanned both the acute and convalescent phases of COVID-19. A freely available public database, intended as a resource for researchers studying the immune response to SARS-CoV-2, is where the repertoires were released. Samples were obtained from the ongoing ImmuneRACE study (first 160 participants) and from roughly 1,300 subjects provided by 6 global collaborators. Nearly every sample came with metadata listing a de-identified subject ID, COVID-19 status, age in years and sex. Where available, HLA class I and class II types were taken from metadata supplied by the sample provider and were not determined by assay-based typing. The material from the prospective study consisted of cDNA or gDNA derived from T cells, B-cell-depleted T cells, or PBMCs. Deeply sampled blood TCRbeta repertoires from subjects exposed to, actively infected with, or recovered from COVID-19 were included in the dataset.

Study-wide conclusions, independent of this receptor: The quantity of clinical and demographic metadata differed by source and by participant and was supplied without curation.

The immunoSEQ Assay, a bias-controlled multiplex PCR, was used to amplify TCRbeta CDR3 regions from genomic DNA. The study's own analysis went as follows. Within the assay, amplification of reference gene primers was used to estimate how many nucleated cells each sample contained. To quantify the absolute abundance of each unique TCRbeta CDR3 rearrangement, sequence reads were collapsed and filtered. For each sample, productive Simpson clonality was calculated as the square root of Simpson's diversity index across productive rearrangements. What TCRdb holds here is the immuneACCESS table cut down to in-frame rearrangements. Part of the clones is not present; checked against another copy, under half of the missing clones reflect an unresolved V gene, and the others are unexplained. That table supplies the V and J calls and clone size; D and trimming were determined from the DNA. The sample includes about 120,000 clones, with under 90% observed a single time. Of the sample, 4.5% falls within the top ten clones.

V gives up 2 bases and J gives up 6 bases, and the segment between their germline ends measures 10 bases. Inclusive of the bounding cysteine and phenylalanine, the CDR3 is 13 residues long. Only the CDR3 region is kept as DNA, spanning 39 bases read in frame from base 1. This receptor chain uses TRBV12-3 or TRBV12-4 and TRBJ1-1, with no confidently assigned D gene. Sample: peripheral blood. The origin of this receptor is an older woman with acute or convalescent COVID-19. The bases are TGTGCCAGCAGTTTAAACGGGAATCCTGAAGCTTTCTTT. Its protein product is CASSLNGNPEAFF.